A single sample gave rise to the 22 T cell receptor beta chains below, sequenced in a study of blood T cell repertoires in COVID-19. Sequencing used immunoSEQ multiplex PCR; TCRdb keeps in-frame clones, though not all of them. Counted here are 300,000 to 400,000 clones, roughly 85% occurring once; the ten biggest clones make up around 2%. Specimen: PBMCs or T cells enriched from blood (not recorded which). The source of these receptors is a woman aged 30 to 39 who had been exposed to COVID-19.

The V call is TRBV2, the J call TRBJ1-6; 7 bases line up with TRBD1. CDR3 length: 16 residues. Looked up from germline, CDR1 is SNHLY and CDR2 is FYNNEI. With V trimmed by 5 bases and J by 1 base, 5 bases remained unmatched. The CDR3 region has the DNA TGTGCCAGCAGTAGCAGGGGGAGGTCCTATAATTCACCCCTCCACTTT. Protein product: CASSSRGRSYNSPLHF.

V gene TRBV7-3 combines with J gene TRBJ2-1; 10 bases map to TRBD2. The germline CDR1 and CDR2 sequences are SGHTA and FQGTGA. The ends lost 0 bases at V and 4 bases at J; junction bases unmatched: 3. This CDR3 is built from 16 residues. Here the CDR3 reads CASSLTSGGRYNEQFF. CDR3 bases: TGTGCCAGCAGCTTAACTAGCGGGGGGAGATACAATGAGCAGTTCTTC. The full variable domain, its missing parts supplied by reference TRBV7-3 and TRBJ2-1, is GAGVSQTPSNKVTEKGKYVELRCDPISGHTALYWYRQSLGQGPEFLIYFQGTGAADDSGLPNDRFFAVRPEGSVSTLKIQRTERGDSAVYLCASSLTSGGRYNEQFFGPGTRLTVL.

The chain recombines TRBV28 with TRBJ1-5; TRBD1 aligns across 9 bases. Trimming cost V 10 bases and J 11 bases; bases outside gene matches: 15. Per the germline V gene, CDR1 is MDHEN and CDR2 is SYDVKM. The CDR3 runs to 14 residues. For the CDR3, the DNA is TGTGCCATCAAGTCGGACAGGGGCAGTGGGGCCCAGCATTTT. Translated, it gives CAIKSDRGSGAQHF.

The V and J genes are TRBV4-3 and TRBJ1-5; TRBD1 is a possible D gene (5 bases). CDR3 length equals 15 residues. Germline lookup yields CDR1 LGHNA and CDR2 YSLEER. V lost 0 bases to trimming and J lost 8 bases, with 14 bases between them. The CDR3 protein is CASSQERRVNEPQHF. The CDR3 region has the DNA TGCGCCAGCAGCCAAGAACGCAGGGTAAACGAGCCCCAGCATTTT.

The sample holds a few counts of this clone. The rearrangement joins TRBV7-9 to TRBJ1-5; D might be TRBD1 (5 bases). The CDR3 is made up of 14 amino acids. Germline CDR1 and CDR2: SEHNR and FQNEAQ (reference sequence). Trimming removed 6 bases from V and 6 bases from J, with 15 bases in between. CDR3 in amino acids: CASSPLGAAQPQHF. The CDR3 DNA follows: TGTGCCAGCAGTCCTCTTGGGGCGGCTCAGCCCCAGCATTTT.

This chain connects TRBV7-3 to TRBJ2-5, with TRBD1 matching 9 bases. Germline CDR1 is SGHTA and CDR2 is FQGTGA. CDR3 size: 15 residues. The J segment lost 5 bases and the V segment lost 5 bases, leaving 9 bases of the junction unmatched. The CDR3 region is CASSLQSGTGETQYF. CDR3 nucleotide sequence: TGTGCCAGCAGCCTCCAAAGCGGGACAGGGGAGACCCAGTACTTC.

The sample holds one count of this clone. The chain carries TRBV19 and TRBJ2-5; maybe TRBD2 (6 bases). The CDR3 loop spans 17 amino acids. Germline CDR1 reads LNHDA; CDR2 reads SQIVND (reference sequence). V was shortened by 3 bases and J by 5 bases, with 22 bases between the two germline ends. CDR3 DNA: TGTGCCAGTAGTATTCGGGACTCTGGGGCTACTTCGGAGACCCAGTACTTC. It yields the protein CASSIRDSGATSETQYF.

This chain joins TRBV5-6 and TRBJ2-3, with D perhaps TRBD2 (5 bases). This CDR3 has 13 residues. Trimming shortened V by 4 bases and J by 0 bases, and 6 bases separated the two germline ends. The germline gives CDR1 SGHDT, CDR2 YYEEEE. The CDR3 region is CASSRTSTDTQYF. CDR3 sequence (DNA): TGTGCCAGCAGCAGGACTAGCACAGATACGCAGTATTTT.

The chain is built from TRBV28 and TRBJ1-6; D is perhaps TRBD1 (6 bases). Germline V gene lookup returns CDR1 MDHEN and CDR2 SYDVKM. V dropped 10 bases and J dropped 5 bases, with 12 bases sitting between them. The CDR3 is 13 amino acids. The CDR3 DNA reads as TGTGCCACTCGGACAGACCATAATTCACCCCTCCACTTT. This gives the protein CATRTDHNSPLHF.

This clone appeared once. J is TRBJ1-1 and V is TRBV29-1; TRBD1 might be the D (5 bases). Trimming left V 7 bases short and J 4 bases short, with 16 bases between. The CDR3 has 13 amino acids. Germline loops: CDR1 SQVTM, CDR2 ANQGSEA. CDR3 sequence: CSETGAGFTEAFF. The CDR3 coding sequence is TGCAGCGAAACCGGAGCAGGGTTCACTGAAGCTTTCTTT.

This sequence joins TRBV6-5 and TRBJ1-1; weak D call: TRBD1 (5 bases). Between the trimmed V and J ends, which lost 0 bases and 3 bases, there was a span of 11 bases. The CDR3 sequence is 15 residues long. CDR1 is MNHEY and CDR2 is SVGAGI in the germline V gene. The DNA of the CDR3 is TGTGCCAGCAGTTACTCAGCAGGGAGGGACACTGAAGCTTTCTTT. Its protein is CASSYSAGRDTEAFF.

The CDR3 here is CASSGAELTRLHF. The CDR3 DNA is TGTGCCAGCAGCGGAGCCGAATTAACTCGTCTCCACTTT. V is TRBV7-8 and J is TRBJ1-6; D is ambiguous. Looked up from germline, CDR1 is SGHVS and CDR2 is FQNEAQ. The CDR3 loop spans 13 amino acids. Trimming stripped 5 bases from V and 16 bases from J, with 18 bases between.

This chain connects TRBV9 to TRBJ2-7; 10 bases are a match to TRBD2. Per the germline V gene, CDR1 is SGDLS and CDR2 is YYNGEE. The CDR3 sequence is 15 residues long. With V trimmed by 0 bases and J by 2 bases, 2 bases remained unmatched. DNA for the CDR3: TGTGCCAGCAGCGTAGGCCTAGCGGGGGCCTACGAGCAGTACTTC. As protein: CASSVGLAGAYEQYF. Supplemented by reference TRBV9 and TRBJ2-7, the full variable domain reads DSGVTQTPKHLITATGQRVTLRCSPRSGDLSVYWYQQSLDQGLQFLIQYYNGEERAKGNILERFSAQQFPDLHSELNLSSLELGDSALYFCASSVGLAGAYEQYFGPGTRLTVT.

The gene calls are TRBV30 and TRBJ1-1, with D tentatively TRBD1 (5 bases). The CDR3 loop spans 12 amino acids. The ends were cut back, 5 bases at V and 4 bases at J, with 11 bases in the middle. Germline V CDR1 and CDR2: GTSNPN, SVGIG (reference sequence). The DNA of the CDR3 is TGTGCCTGGGATACGGGGGGCACTGAAGCTTTCTTT. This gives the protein CAWDTGGTEAFF. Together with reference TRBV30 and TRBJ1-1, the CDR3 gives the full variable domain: SQTIHQWPATLVQPVGSPLSLECTVEGTSNPNLYWYRQAAGRGLQLLFYSVGIGQISSEVPQNLSASRPQDRQFILSSKKLLLSDSGFYLCAWDTGGTEAFFGQGTRLTVV.

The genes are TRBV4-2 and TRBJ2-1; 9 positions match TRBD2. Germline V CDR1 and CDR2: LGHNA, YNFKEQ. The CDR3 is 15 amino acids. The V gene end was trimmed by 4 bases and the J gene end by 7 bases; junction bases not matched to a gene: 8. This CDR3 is CASSPRGGAGNEQFF. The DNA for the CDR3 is TGTGCCAGCAGCCCGCGGGGGGGGGCGGGAAATGAGCAGTTCTTC.

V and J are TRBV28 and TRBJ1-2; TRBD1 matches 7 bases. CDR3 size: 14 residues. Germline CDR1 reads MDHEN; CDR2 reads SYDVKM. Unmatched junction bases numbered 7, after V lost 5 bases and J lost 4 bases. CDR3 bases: TGTGCCAGCAGTCGGATACAGGGGAGCTATGGCTACACCTTC. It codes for CASSRIQGSYGYTF.

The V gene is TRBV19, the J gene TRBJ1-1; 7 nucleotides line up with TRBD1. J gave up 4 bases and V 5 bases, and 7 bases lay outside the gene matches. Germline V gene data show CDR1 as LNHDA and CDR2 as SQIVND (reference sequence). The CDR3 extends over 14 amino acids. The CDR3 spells CASSLPGQSTEAFF. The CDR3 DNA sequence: TGTGCCAGTAGTTTGCCGGGACAGTCCACTGAAGCTTTCTTT.

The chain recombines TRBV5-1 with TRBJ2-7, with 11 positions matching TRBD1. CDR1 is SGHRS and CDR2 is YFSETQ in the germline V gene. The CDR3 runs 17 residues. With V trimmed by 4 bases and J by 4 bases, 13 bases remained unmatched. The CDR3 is CASSLTAGTGGRYEQYF. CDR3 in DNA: TGCGCCAGCAGCCTTACCGCTGGGACAGGGGGAAGATACGAGCAGTACTTC. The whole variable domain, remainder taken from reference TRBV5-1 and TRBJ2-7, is KAGVTQTPRYLIKTRGQQVTLSCSPISGHRSVSWYQQTPGQGLQFLFEYFSETQRNKGNFPGRFSGRQFSNSRSEMNVSTLELGDSALYLCASSLTAGTGGRYEQYFGPGTRLTVT.

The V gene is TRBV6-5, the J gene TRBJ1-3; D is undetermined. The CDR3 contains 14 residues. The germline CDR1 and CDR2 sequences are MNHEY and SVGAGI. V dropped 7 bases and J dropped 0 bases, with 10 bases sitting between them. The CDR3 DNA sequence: TGTGCCAGCAAAGTCGAGAGCTCTGGAAACACCATATATTTT. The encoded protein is CASKVESSGNTIYF.

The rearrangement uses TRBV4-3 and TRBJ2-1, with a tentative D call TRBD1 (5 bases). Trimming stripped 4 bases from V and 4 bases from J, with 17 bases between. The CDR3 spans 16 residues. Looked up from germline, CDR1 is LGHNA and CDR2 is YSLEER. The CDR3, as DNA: TGCGCCAGCAGCCCAGATGGGGCAGGGAATTACAATGAGCAGTTCTTC. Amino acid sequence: CASSPDGAGNYNEQFF.

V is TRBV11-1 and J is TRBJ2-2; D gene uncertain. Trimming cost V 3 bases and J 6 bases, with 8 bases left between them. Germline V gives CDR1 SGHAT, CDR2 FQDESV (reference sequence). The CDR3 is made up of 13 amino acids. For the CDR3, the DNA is TGTGCCAGCAGCTTCAACGAGGCCGGGGAGCTGTTTTTT. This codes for CASSFNEAGELFF.

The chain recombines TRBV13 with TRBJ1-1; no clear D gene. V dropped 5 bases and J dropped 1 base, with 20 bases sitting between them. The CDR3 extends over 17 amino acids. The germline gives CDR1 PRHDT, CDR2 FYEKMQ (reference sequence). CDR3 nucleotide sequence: TGTGCCAGCAGCACAAAGTGGGCCCCGGTTGGGAACACTGAAGCTTTCTTT. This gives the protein CASSTKWAPVGNTEAFF.